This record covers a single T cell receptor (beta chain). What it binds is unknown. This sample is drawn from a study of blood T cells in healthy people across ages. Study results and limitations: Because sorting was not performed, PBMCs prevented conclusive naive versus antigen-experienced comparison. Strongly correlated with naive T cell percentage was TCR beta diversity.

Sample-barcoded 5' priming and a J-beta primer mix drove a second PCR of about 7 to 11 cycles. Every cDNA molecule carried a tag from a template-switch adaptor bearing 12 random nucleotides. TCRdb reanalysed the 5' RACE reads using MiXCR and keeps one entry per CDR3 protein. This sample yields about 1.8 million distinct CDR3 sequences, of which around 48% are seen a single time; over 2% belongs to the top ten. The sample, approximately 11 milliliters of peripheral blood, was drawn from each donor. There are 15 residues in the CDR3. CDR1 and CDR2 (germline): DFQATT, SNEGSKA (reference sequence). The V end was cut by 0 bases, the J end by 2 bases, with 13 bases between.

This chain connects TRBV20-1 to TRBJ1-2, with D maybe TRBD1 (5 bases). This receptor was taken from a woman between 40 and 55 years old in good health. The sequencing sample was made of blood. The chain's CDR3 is CSARDRGWVNYGYTF. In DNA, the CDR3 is TGCAGTGCTAGAGATCGGGGGTGGGTGAACTATGGCTACACCTTC.